Listed below are T cell receptor beta chains from one sample, sequenced in a study of blood T cells in healthy people across ages. TCRdb analysed the 5' RACE reads with MiXCR anew, one entry per CDR3 protein. Of more than 650,000 distinct CDR3 sequences listed, approximately 21% were seen once; the top ten hold less than 25%. Sequenced input: blood. These TCRs come from a man between 65 and 79 years old in good health. The CDR3 runs from the conserved cysteine through the conserved F or W. Each record gives: V gene, D gene, clone size, J gene, CDR3 protein, CDR3 DNA. D genes are given only for firm matches. Some rows mark clone size as missing; the rest say once, few, many or name a class of expanded clone.

TRBV6-2/TRBV6-3	-	-	TRBJ2-3	CASSYLLSTDTQYF	TGTGCCAGCAGTTATCTACTAAGCACAGATACGCAGTATTTT
TRBV6-2/TRBV6-3	TRBD1	few	TRBJ2-7	CAIAGTGDYEGQYF	TGTGCCATCGCCGGGACAGGGGATTACGAGGGGCAGTACTTC
TRBV7-9	-	-	TRBJ1-4	CASSQGPGKLFF	TGTGCCAGCAGTCAGGGGCCGGGAAAACTGTTTTTT
TRBV3-1	TRBD1	few	TRBJ2-5	CASSQEGTGSEQYF	TGTGCCAGCAGCCAAGAAGGGACAGGCTCGGAGCAGTACTTC
TRBV9	-	-	TRBJ2-2	CASRRGHNTGELFF	TGTGCCAGTAGGAGGGGACATAACACCGGGGAGCTGTTTTTT
TRBV7-2	TRBD1	-	TRBJ1-2	CASSLERTGEGYTF	TGTGCCAGCAGCTTAGAGAGGACAGGGGAAGGCTACACCTTC
TRBV29-1	-	few	TRBJ1-1	CSVEQGWTTEAFF	TGCAGCGTCGAACAGGGTTGGACCACTGAAGCTTTCTTT
TRBV29-1	TRBD1	few	TRBJ2-3	CSVEGGAGGAVDTQYF	TGCAGCGTTGAAGGGGGGGCAGGGGGCGCGGTAGATACGCAGTATTTT
TRBV29-1	-	few	TRBJ1-2	CSVEGIEGYTF	TGCAGCGTTGAAGGGATCGAAGGCTACACCTTC
TRBV5-6	TRBD1	few	TRBJ1-2	CASSAQGDYGYTF	TGTGCCAGCAGCGCTCAGGGGGACTATGGCTACACCTTC
TRBV7-9	-	few	TRBJ2-1	CASSATAEQFF	TGTGCCAGCAGCGCTACAGCTGAGCAGTTCTTC
TRBV11-2	-	many	TRBJ2-5	CASSFTQEGQETQYF	TGTGCCAGCAGCTTTACACAGGAGGGTCAAGAGACCCAGTACTTC
TRBV14	-	many	TRBJ2-1	CASSQSLVLNEQFF	TGTGCCAGCAGCCAGTCCCTAGTGCTTAATGAGCAGTTCTTC
TRBV5-6	TRBD1	-	TRBJ2-1	CASSLGTGSEQFF	TGTGCCAGCAGCTTGGGGACAGGGTCCGAGCAGTTCTTC
TRBV12-3/TRBV12-4	-	-	TRBJ2-1	CASSFVSQRKYDEQFF	TGTGCCAGCAGTTTTGTCTCCCAGCGGAAATACGATGAGCAGTTCTTC
TRBV29-1	-	-	TRBJ2-5	CSVARTTDEFF	TGCAGCGTTGCTAGGACTACCGATGAGTTCTTC
TRBV20-1	-	-	TRBJ1-5	CSARATENQPQHF	TGCAGTGCTAGAGCCACAGAGAATCAGCCCCAGCATTTT
TRBV11-2	TRBD2	few	TRBJ2-3	CASRSSGPSTDTQYF	TGTGCCAGCAGATCTAGCGGGCCAAGCACAGATACGCAGTATTTT
TRBV10-1	-	few	TRBJ2-7	CASSEGTNYEQYF	TGCGCCAGCAGTGAGGGGACAAACTACGAGCAGTACTTC
TRBV10-3	TRBD2	few	TRBJ2-3	CAIRGAGGTDTQYF	TGTGCCATCAGAGGCGCGGGAGGCACAGATACGCAGTATTTT
TRBV20-1	-	few	TRBJ1-2	CSAREMEQGQDYGYTF	TGCAGTGCTAGAGAGATGGAGCAGGGGCAGGACTATGGCTACACCTTC
TRBV5-1	-	-	TRBJ2-2	CASSLVLENTGELFF	TGCGCCAGCAGCTTGGTACTGGAGAACACCGGGGAGCTGTTTTTT
TRBV15	-	few	TRBJ2-1	CATSRDLKGVHTYNEQFF	TGTGCCACCAGCAGAGATCTGAAGGGAGTACATACCTACAATGAGCAGTTCTTC
TRBV24-1	-	-	TRBJ2-3	CATSDFGTTSTDTQYF	TGTGCCACCAGTGATTTCGGCACAACTAGCACAGATACGCAGTATTTT
TRBV10-3	TRBD2	-	TRBJ2-1	CATLGLALNGQFF	TGTGCCACCCTGGGACTAGCCCTAAATGGGCAGTTCTTC
TRBV6-1	-	many	TRBJ2-4	CASCEDPAKNIQYF	TGTGCCAGCTGCGAGGACCCAGCCAAAAACATTCAGTACTTC
TRBV7-9	TRBD2	few	TRBJ2-1	CASSASGSNEQFF	TGTGCCAGCAGCGCTAGCGGGAGTAATGAGCAGTTCTTC
TRBV28	TRBD2	many	TRBJ2-1	CASSSGRGPINNEQFF	TGTGCCAGCAGCTCCGGGAGGGGACCCATAAACAATGAGCAGTTCTTC
TRBV11-2	-	few	TRBJ1-4	CASSLVGGGFNEKLFF	TGTGCCAGCAGCTTAGTTGGGGGCGGGTTTAATGAAAAACTGTTTTTT
TRBV7-2	-	few	TRBJ1-2	CASSLEEGRQSYGYTF	TGTGCCAGCAGCTTAGAAGAGGGGCGGCAGAGCTATGGCTACACCTTC
TRBV12-3/TRBV12-4	TRBD1	few	TRBJ1-6	CASSQRDRANSPLHF	TGTGCCAGCAGTCAGAGGGACAGAGCCAATTCACCCCTCCACTTT
TRBV18	TRBD1	-	TRBJ1-5	CASSPFTGDNNQPQHF	TGTGCCAGCTCACCGTTCACAGGGGATAACAATCAGCCCCAGCATTTT
TRBV7-6	-	-	TRBJ1-3	CASSLVGSGYSSGNTIYF	TGTGCCAGCAGCTTAGTAGGGAGCGGCTACAGCTCTGGAAACACCATATATTTT
TRBV28	-	few	TRBJ1-2	CASSLQTNYGYAF	TGTGCCAGCAGTCTACAGACTAACTATGGCTACGCCTTC
TRBV18	TRBD2	-	TRBJ2-5	CASSPGLAGVDEQFF	TGTGCCAGCTCACCGGGGCTAGCGGGGGTTGATGAGCAGTTTTTC
TRBV28	TRBD1	few	TRBJ2-5	CASSRGQGRQETQYF	TGTGCCAGCAGTCGGGGACAGGGCCGTCAAGAGACCCAGTACTTC
TRBV29-1	-	few	TRBJ1-1	CSVGLGGDTEAFF	TGCAGCGTTGGGTTAGGAGGTGACACTGAAGCTTTCTTT
TRBV7-8	TRBD1	-	TRBJ2-5	CASSIANRGREETQYF	TGTGCCAGCAGCATAGCCAACAGGGGGCGAGAGGAGACCCAGTACTTC
TRBV3-1	TRBD1	-	TRBJ2-7	CASRQGQGSYEQYF	TGTGCCAGCAGGCAAGGACAGGGCTCCTACGAGCAGTACTTC
TRBV12-3/TRBV12-4	TRBD2	-	TRBJ2-1	CASSFSGGEEQFF	TGTGCCAGCAGTTTTAGCGGGGGGGAAGAGCAGTTCTTC
TRBV2	TRBD1	few	TRBJ1-2	CAIDRGGRGYTF	TGTGCCATTGACAGGGGCGGAAGAGGCTACACCTTC
TRBV11-2	-	few	TRBJ1-1	CASSLRWGDMNTEAFF	TGTGCCAGCAGCTTACGATGGGGGGACATGAACACTGAAGCTTTCTTT
TRBV11-2	-	-	TRBJ1-4	CASSLRVGEKLFF	TGCGCCAGCAGCTTACGAGTTGGGGAAAAACTGTTTTTT
TRBV5-5	-	few	TRBJ1-1	CASPSDSNTEAFF	TGTGCCAGCCCCTCGGACAGCAACACTGAAGCTTTCTTT
TRBV6-2/TRBV6-3	-	-	TRBJ1-1	CASSTRVRGPEAFF	TGTGCCAGCAGTACCCGGGTCCGAGGGCCCGAAGCTTTCTTT
TRBV5-6	-	few	TRBJ2-4	CASSYFLIKNIQYF	TGTGCCAGCAGCTACTTCCTTATCAAAAACATTCAGTACTTC
TRBV20-1	-	many	TRBJ1-2	CSARAGGDGYTF	TGCAGTGCTAGAGCCGGCGGAGATGGCTACACCTTC
TRBV3-1	-	-	TRBJ2-4	CASNSGAGGIQYF	TGTGCCAGCAACTCTGGGGCAGGCGGCATTCAGTACTTC
TRBV20-1	-	few	TRBJ2-1	CSARDSRAASYNEQFF	TGCAGTGCTAGAGATTCTCGGGCCGCGTCCTACAATGAGCAGTTCTTC
TRBV3-1	TRBD1	few	TRBJ1-1	CASSPRDRGLNTEAFF	TGTGCCAGCAGCCCCCGGGACAGGGGACTGAACACTGAAGCTTTCTTT
TRBV11-2	-	many	TRBJ1-2	CASSFGQYGYTF	TGTGCCAGCAGCTTCGGGCAGTATGGCTACACCTTC
TRBV12-3/TRBV12-4	-	few	TRBJ2-1	CASSLARAGWRLGYNEQFF	TGTGCCAGCAGTTTAGCCCGAGCCGGGTGGAGGTTGGGCTACAATGAGCAGTTCTTC
TRBV4-2	TRBD1	many	TRBJ2-1	CASSQGTGDYNEQFF	TGTGCCAGCAGCCAAGGGACAGGGGACTACAATGAGCAGTTCTTC
TRBV24-1	-	-	TRBJ2-1	CATSDTDRVTLGDNEQFF	TGTGCCACCAGTGATACGGACCGGGTCACCCTGGGGGACAATGAGCAGTTCTTC
TRBV29-1	-	few	TRBJ2-5	CSVRLEGPETQYF	TGCAGCGTTAGGCTAGAGGGACCCGAGACCCAGTACTTC